The 30 T cell receptor beta chains below all came from one sample that was sequenced in a study of tumor-infiltrating lymphocytes in localized non-small cell lung cancer. Using immunoSEQ multiplex PCR, the repertoire was profiled, and TCRdb retains in-frame clones only, with some absent. Of some 14,000 clones in the sample, around 70% were seen once. Sequenced input: uninvolved lung tissue not adjacent to the tumor. The origin of the receptors is a human donor with non-small cell lung cancer.

This sequence joins TRBV2 and TRBJ2-7; 11 bases fit TRBD2. The CDR3 contains 15 residues. Germline CDR1 and CDR2: SNHLY and FYNNEI. V lost 6 bases and J lost 3; bases outside the gene matches: 7. The CDR3 coding sequence is TGTGCCAGCAGAGATACTAGCGGGGGCCGCTACGAGCAGTACTTC. Encoded protein: CASRDTSGGRYEQYF.

The chain links TRBV29-1 to TRBJ1-1; 11 nucleotides align to TRBD1. Germline loops: CDR1 SQVTM, CDR2 ANQGSEA. The V and J ends lost 4 bases and 4 bases, in that order; junction bases with no gene match: 5. The CDR3 is made up of 14 amino acids. The CDR3 DNA sequence: TGCAGCGTTGTGGACAGGGGGCGCAGCACTGAAGCTTTCTTT. It specifies CSVVDRGRSTEAFF.

This sequence joins TRBV7-2 and TRBJ2-2; no clear D gene. The CDR3 has 14 residues. Trimming stripped 1 base from V and 1 base from J, with 4 bases between. Per the germline V gene, CDR1 is SGHTA and CDR2 is FQGNSA. CDR3 sequence reads: CASSLGQNTGELFF. The CDR3, as DNA: TGTGCCAGCAGCTTAGGGCAGAACACCGGGGAGCTGTTTTTT. Full variable domain (outside the CDR3, taken from reference TRBV7-2 and TRBJ2-2): GAGVSQSPSNKVTEKGKDVELRCDPISGHTALYWYRQSLGQGLEFLIYFQGNSAPDKSGLPSDRFSAERTGGSVSTLTIQRTQQEDSAVYLCASSLGQNTGELFFGEGSRLTVL.

This clone was seen a few times. The chain employs TRBV4-1 and TRBJ1-1; D gene ambiguous. Germline V CDR1 and CDR2: MGHRA, YSYEKL. Trimming shortened V by 1 base and J by 5 bases, and 11 bases separated the two germline ends. The CDR3 contains 14 residues. The CDR3 sequence: CASSQGAVLTEAFF. In DNA, the CDR3 is TGCGCCAGCAGCCAAGGAGCAGTGCTAACTGAAGCTTTCTTT.

J is TRBJ2-4 and V is TRBV25-1; 9 bases map to TRBD1. Per germline, CDR1 MGHDK and CDR2 SYGVNS. The CDR3 is 13 amino acids. V gave up 8 bases and J gave up 6 bases; unmatched junction bases: 5. CDR3 loop: CASSTGGGNIQYF. CDR3 DNA: TGTGCCAGCTCAACAGGGGGCGGAAACATTCAGTACTTC.

The chain combines TRBV7-2 with TRBJ2-1; 7 bases fit TRBD2. This CDR3 contains 16 residues. Germline-derived CDR1 and CDR2 are SGHTA and FQGNSA. Unmatched junction bases numbered 11, after V lost 5 bases and J lost 4 bases. CDR3 loop: CASSVSSGTRYNEQFF. The DNA for the CDR3 is TGTGCCAGCAGCGTCTCTAGCGGTACGAGATACAATGAGCAGTTCTTC.

This rearrangement joins TRBV6-6 to TRBJ2-7; 8 nucleotides match TRBD2. The CDR3 runs to 12 residues. J was trimmed by 7 bases and V by 7 bases; bases with no gene match: 6. Germline-derived CDR1 and CDR2 are MNHNY and SVGAGI (reference sequence). CDR3 amino acids: CASTGGPAEQYF. The CDR3 coding sequence is TGTGCCAGCACGGGGGGGCCCGCTGAGCAGTACTTC.

The chain uses TRBV5-4 and TRBJ2-3; D possibly corresponds to TRBD2 (5 bases). Germline CDR1 and CDR2: SGHNT and YYREEE (reference sequence). V lost 6 bases and J lost 5, with 10 bases in between. The CDR3 contains 12 residues. CDR3 residues: CASNPGGDTQYF. The DNA for the CDR3 is TGTGCCAGCAACCCCGGAGGAGATACGCAGTATTTT.

CDR3 in amino acids: CASSGGTVPGANVLTF. CDR3 nucleotides: TGTGCCAGCAGCGGGGGGACAGTGCCCGGGGCCAACGTCCTGACTTTC. This chain links TRBV7-3 with TRBJ2-6; perhaps TRBD1 as D (7 bases). The CDR3 sequence is 16 residues long. Germline-derived CDR1 and CDR2 are SGHTA and FQGTGA. V dropped 5 bases and J dropped 4 bases, with 15 bases sitting between them.

This chain uses TRBV13 with TRBJ1-1, with D maybe TRBD1 (5 bases). This CDR3 region has 14 residues. V was pared by 2 bases and J by 6 bases, with 13 bases between. CDR1 PRHDT and CDR2 FYEKMQ come from the germline V gene (reference sequence). This chain's CDR3 is CASSLRRVQPEAFF. The CDR3 bases are TGTGCCAGCAGCTTACGCAGGGTTCAACCTGAAGCTTTCTTT.

The CDR3 sequence is CASSQDFGQPMQREQYF. The CDR3 nucleotides read TGCGCCAGCAGCCAAGATTTCGGACAGCCTATGCAGCGCGAGCAGTACTTC. This chain links TRBV4-3 with TRBJ2-7; a weak D match, TRBD1 (6 bases). The V gene's germline CDR1 is LGHNA and CDR2 YSLEER. Trimming stripped 0 bases from V and 6 bases from J, with 21 bases between. The CDR3 consists of 17 residues.

This clone was seen only once. The V gene is TRBV30, the J gene TRBJ1-5, with 11 bases matching TRBD1. The V and J ends lost 7 bases and 5 bases, in that order; junction bases with no gene match: 1. The CDR3 contains 12 residues. Germline V gene data show CDR1 as GTSNPN and CDR2 as SVGIG (reference sequence). The CDR3 DNA is TGTGCCTTGGGACAGGGGGATCAGCCCCAGCATTTT. Its protein product is CALGQGDQPQHF.

The CDR3 DNA follows: TGTGCCAGCAGCTCGGACAGGCGCTCCTACGAGCAGTACTTC. The encoded protein is CASSSDRRSYEQYF. The chain combines TRBV2 with TRBJ2-7; 7 bases fit TRBD1. The CDR3 runs 14 residues. Germline V gene data show CDR1 as SNHLY and CDR2 as FYNNEI. V trimming: 6 bases; J trimming: 0 bases; junction bases outside the gene matches: 5.

The V and J genes are TRBV19 and TRBJ1-2; weak D call: TRBD1 (5 bases). The CDR3 loop spans 12 amino acids. V lost 5 bases to trimming and J lost 5 bases, with 9 bases between them. From germline, CDR1 is LNHDA and CDR2 SQIVND (reference sequence). This CDR3 reads CASSPRGYGYTF. As DNA, the CDR3 is TGTGCCAGTAGTCCAAGGGGTTATGGCTACACCTTC.

This clone was counted once. The chain combines TRBV10-2 with TRBJ1-1; tentative D call: TRBD1 (6 bases). There are 14 residues in the CDR3. Trimming left V 6 bases short and J 3 bases short, with 14 bases between. Per the germline V gene, CDR1 is WSHSY and CDR2 is SAAADI. The CDR3 coding sequence is TGCGCCAGCAGACTCGGAGGGGGGGACACTGAAGCTTTCTTT. Amino acid sequence: CASRLGGGDTEAFF.

The chain recombines TRBV7-3 with TRBJ2-1, with TRBD2 matching 10 bases. The CDR3 spans 14 residues. From germline, CDR1 is SGHTA and CDR2 FQGTGA. With V trimmed by 4 bases and J by 10 bases, 7 bases remained unmatched. DNA of the CDR3: TGTGCCAGCAGCTCGCCGACTAGCGGGCTCGAGCAGTTCTTC. Translation: CASSSPTSGLEQFF. Variable domain in full (rest from reference TRBV7-3 and TRBJ2-1): GAGVSQTPSNKVTEKGKYVELRCDPISGHTALYWYRQSLGQGPEFLIYFQGTGAADDSGLPNDRFFAVRPEGSVSTLKIQRTERGDSAVYLCASSSPTSGLEQFFGPGTRLTVL.

This chain joins TRBV6-4 and TRBJ2-3; 10 nucleotides match TRBD2. Germline loops: CDR1 MRHNA, CDR2 SNTAGT. J lost 4 bases, V lost 0 bases, and 1 base had no gene match. The CDR3 has 15 residues. The CDR3 loop reads CASSDSLAGSDTQYF. DNA of the CDR3: TGTGCCAGCAGTGACTCACTAGCGGGATCAGATACGCAGTATTTT.

J is TRBJ1-6 and V is TRBV30, with TRBD1 as a possible D gene (5 bases). CDR1 is GTSNPN, CDR2 SVGIG, per germline (reference sequence). There are 13 residues in the CDR3. V lost 4 bases and J lost 6, with 10 bases in between. CDR3 DNA: TGTGCCTGGAAGGGGCAGGGTAATTCACCCCTCCACTTT. It codes for CAWKGQGNSPLHF.

The chain recombines TRBV30 with TRBJ1-3, with D unclear. The CDR3 length is 13 residues. The germline CDR1 and CDR2 sequences are GTSNPN and SVGIG (reference sequence). V lost 4 bases and J 5 bases, leaving 12 bases between the germline ends. In DNA form, the CDR3 reads TGTGCCTGGATCCCGGGATCCAGAAACACCATATATTTT. Translating it yields CAWIPGSRNTIYF.

This chain joins TRBV4-3 and TRBJ2-1; 9 bases match TRBD2. This CDR3 has 16 amino acids. The germline V gene encodes CDR1 LGHNA and CDR2 YSLEER. Trimming cost V 0 bases and J 6 bases; bases outside gene matches: 6. Here the CDR3 DNA reads TGCGCCAGCAGCCAAGAAAGCGGGAGGTTTCGCAATGAGCAGTTCTTC. As protein: CASSQESGRFRNEQFF.

The V call is TRBV6-6, the J call TRBJ2-3; D unresolved. Germline CDR1 and CDR2: MNHNY and SVGAGI (reference sequence). This CDR3 region has 13 residues. The ends were cut back, 6 bases at V and 2 bases at J, with 9 bases in the middle. This chain's CDR3 is CASRPLDTDTQYF. The CDR3 nucleotides read TGTGCCAGCAGACCCCTGGACACAGATACGCAGTATTTT.

The chain combines TRBV6-5 with TRBJ1-3; D gene unclear. V gave up 7 bases and J gave up 9 bases, with 19 bases separating them. CDR1 is MNHEY and CDR2 is SVGAGI in the germline V gene. The CDR3 totals 14 residues. CDR3 region: CASMESLLAITIYF. The CDR3 DNA sequence: TGTGCCAGCATGGAGTCACTGCTAGCGATCACCATATATTTT.

The chain uses TRBV5-4 and TRBJ2-7; 15 bases map to TRBD2. The CDR3 sequence is 15 residues long. J gave up 6 bases and V 5 bases, and 6 bases lay outside the gene matches. CDR1 is SGHNT and CDR2 is YYREEE in the germline V gene (reference sequence). The DNA of the CDR3 is TGTGCCAGCAGTAAAGGACTAGCGGGGGGGACCGAGCAGTACTTC. This codes for CASSKGLAGGTEQYF.

This clone was recorded once. V is TRBV29-1 and J is TRBJ1-5, with a possible D match to TRBD1 (6 bases). Germline-derived CDR1 and CDR2 are SQVTM and ANQGSEA. The CDR3 loop spans 13 amino acids. The ends were cut back, 4 bases at V and 6 bases at J, with 13 bases in the middle. In DNA, the CDR3 is TGCAGCGTTGGCAGGGGCGCGGGTCAGCCCCAGCATTTT. The encoded protein is CSVGRGAGQPQHF.

In nucleotides, the CDR3 is TGTGCCAGCAGCTTGGGGCAGATTAACTATGGCTACACCTTC. It yields the protein CASSLGQINYGYTF. The chain recombines TRBV5-4 with TRBJ1-2; D not resolved. V gave up 0 bases and J gave up 1 base, with 7 bases separating them. The germline V gene has CDR1 SGHNT and CDR2 YYREEE (reference sequence). The CDR3 extends over 14 amino acids.

This clone qualifies as medium-sized. J is TRBJ1-6 and V is TRBV19; D is possibly TRBD1 (6 bases). The CDR3 is 13 amino acids. CDR1 and CDR2 from the germline V gene are LNHDA and SQIVND (reference sequence). Trimming took off 6 bases at V and 4 bases at J, with 7 bases between the two ends. CDR3 sequence reads: CASRDSYNSPLHF. CDR3 nucleotide sequence: TGTGCCAGTAGGGACAGTTATAATTCACCCCTCCACTTT.

The V and J genes are TRBV10-3 and TRBJ2-1; D unclear. Looked up from germline, CDR1 is ENHRY and CDR2 is SYGVKD. CDR3 length equals 12 residues. Deletions cut 2 bases from V and 9 bases from J, with 8 bases between. This CDR3 reads CAISEGDTEQFF. The CDR3 DNA reads TGTGCCATCAGTGAGGGAGACACTGAGCAGTTCTTC.

V usage is TRBV14 and J usage is TRBJ1-2; D is undetermined. The CDR3 extends over 15 amino acids. V was cut by 4 bases and J by 3 bases, with 15 bases left in between. Germline V CDR1 and CDR2: SGHDN, FVKESK. CDR3 residues: CASSRSGGRYYGYTF. Written as DNA, the CDR3 is TGTGCCAGCAGCCGGAGCGGAGGGAGGTACTATGGCTACACCTTC. Using reference TRBV14 and TRBJ1-2 for the parts outside the CDR3, the full variable domain is EAGVTQFPSHSVIEKGQTVTLRCDPISGHDNLYWYRRVMGKEIKFLLHFVKESKQDESGMPNNRFLAERTGGTYSTLKVQPAELEDSGVYFCASSRSGGRYYGYTFGSGTRLTVV.

The V and J genes are TRBV9 and TRBJ1-2; D call uncertain. CDR1 SGDLS and CDR2 YYNGEE come from the germline V gene. The CDR3 is made up of 12 amino acids. Trimming shortened V by 0 bases and J by 0 bases, and 0 bases separated the two germline ends. The CDR3 here is CASSVANYGYTF. As DNA, the CDR3 is TGTGCCAGCAGCGTAGCTAACTATGGCTACACCTTC.

V usage is TRBV28 and J usage is TRBJ1-4, with a tentative D call TRBD1 (5 bases). The CDR3 extends over 16 amino acids. With 2 bases removed from V and 0 bases from J, the gap between germline ends came to 10 bases. CDR1 MDHEN and CDR2 SYDVKM come from the germline V gene. The CDR3 is CASSLIQAATNEKLFF. The CDR3 region has the DNA TGTGCCAGCAGTTTAATACAGGCCGCAACTAATGAAAAACTGTTTTTT.